Below, 30 T cell receptor beta chains from the same sample are listed, as sequenced in a study of regulatory T cells in long-lasting Graves disease. iRepertoire HTBI primers and Arm-PCR of CDR3 regions built TCR beta libraries. TCRdb fed the multiplex PCR reads into MiXCR, producing one record per CDR3 protein. The sample has about 440,000 distinct CDR3 sequences, more than 12% seen once. Regarding time point: newly diagnosed GD, antithyroid drugs for less than 3 months. PBMC RNA served as the TCR library source. These data were also filed under a second study, of T cells in Graves' hyperthyroidism and ophthalmopathy.

The material was peripheral blood mononuclear cells (PBMCs), obtained at new diagnosis, from a patient treated with antithyroid drugs. Every receptor here comes from a woman younger than 45 with Graves disease.

In this sample, this clonotype turned up once. The V call is TRBV20-1, the J call TRBJ2-3; 8 bases are a match to TRBD2. The CDR3 length is 14 residues. Germline loops: CDR1 DFQATT, CDR2 SNEGSKA (reference sequence). V shed 6 bases and J 3 bases; nucleotides not matched to a gene: 8. The CDR3 sequence is CSARRAGVTDTQYF. Here the CDR3 DNA reads TGCAGTGCGAGACGAGCGGGAGTAACAGATACGCAGTATTTT.

This clonotype was detected a few times. The rearrangement uses TRBV15 and TRBJ1-1; D not certain. CDR1 is LNHNV and CDR2 is YYDKDF in the germline V gene (reference sequence). The germline V and J ends were trimmed by 3 bases and 4 bases, with 21 bases remaining between them. The CDR3 has 17 amino acids. This CDR3 is CATSSARALSGVTEAFF. In nucleotides, the CDR3 is TGTGCCACCAGCAGTGCACGGGCCCTTTCCGGGGTCACTGAAGCTTTCTTT.

In its sample, this clonotype was seen many times. The chain is built from TRBV6-2 or TRBV6-3 and TRBJ2-7; the match to TRBD2 covers 8 bases. Germline V gene lookup returns CDR1 MNHEY and CDR2 SVGEGT. The CDR3 is 13 residues long. The V segment lost 6 bases and the J segment 6 bases; nucleotides outside the gene matches: 7. In DNA, the CDR3 is TGTGCCAGCAGGATCAGCCGGGGGGGCGAGCAGTACTTC. It encodes CASRISRGGEQYF.

This clonotype was counted between two and nine times. The rearrangement uses TRBV24-1 and TRBJ2-1, with a tentative D call TRBD2 (7 bases). The germline CDR1 and CDR2 sequences are KGHDR and SFDVKD. CDR3 length: 15 amino acids. Trimming cost V 4 bases and J 8 bases, with 17 bases left between them. Here the CDR3 DNA reads TGTGCCACCAGTGAGGCGGGGGCCAGGGTGGATGAGCAGTTCTTC. Translated: CATSEAGARVDEQFF.

This clonotype occurred many times. The J gene is TRBJ2-7, the V gene TRBV12-3 or TRBV12-4; D unresolved. The CDR3 loop spans 16 amino acids. Trimming removed 2 bases at V and 4 bases at J, with 18 bases between. CDR3 sequence (DNA): TGTGCCAGCAGTTTATCATGGCCGGTAGCCATTTACGAGCAGTACTTC. It is translated as CASSLSWPVAIYEQYF.

This clonotype was observed a handful of times. The J gene is TRBJ1-2, the V gene TRBV25-1; 9 bases line up with TRBD1. V shed 4 bases, J shed 8 bases, and the junction held 11 bases outside the gene matches. CDR3 length: 15 residues. Germline-derived CDR1 and CDR2 are MGHDK and SYGVNS. CDR3 amino acids: CASSALNRGPSGYTF. The CDR3 coding sequence is TGTGCCAGCAGTGCCCTTAACAGGGGGCCCAGCGGCTACACCTTC.

The rearrangement uses TRBV27 and TRBJ2-5, with TRBD2 identical over 11 bases. Trimming took 3 bases from V and 1 from J; bases not matched to a gene: 10. CDR1 is MNHEY, CDR2 SMNVEV, per germline (reference sequence). The CDR3 loop spans 18 amino acids. The CDR3, as DNA: TGTGCCAGCAGTTTGCGTACCGGGACTAGCGGTCCCCAAGAGACCCAGTACTTC. Protein sequence: CASSLRTGTSGPQETQYF.

This clonotype was found a few times. The chain is built from TRBV10-3 and TRBJ2-7, with TRBD2 matching 12 bases. CDR3 length: 13 amino acids. Germline V gene sequence: CDR1 ENHRY, CDR2 SYGVKD. V trimming: 8 bases; J trimming: 2 bases; junction bases outside the gene matches: 1. The CDR3 bases are TGTGCCATCGGACTAGCGGGGACCTACGAGCAGTACTTC. Translated, it gives CAIGLAGTYEQYF.

J is TRBJ2-5 and V is TRBV27, with TRBD2 matching over 12 bases. V lost 2 bases, J lost 1 base, and 5 bases stayed unmatched. The germline V gene encodes CDR1 MNHEY and CDR2 SMNVEV (reference sequence). This CDR3 is 17 amino acids long. The CDR3 sequence is CASSLLAGGPGQETQYF. CDR3 in DNA: TGTGCCAGCAGTTTACTAGCGGGAGGGCCCGGCCAAGAGACCCAGTACTTC.

This clonotype was counted ten times or more. The chain joins TRBV20-1 to TRBJ1-2; weak D call: TRBD1 (5 bases). The CDR3 loop spans 12 amino acids. CDR1 and CDR2 (germline): DFQATT, SNEGSKA (reference sequence). Trimming stripped 6 bases from V and 3 bases from J, with 11 bases between. Here the CDR3 reads CSALGGDYGYTF. Here the CDR3 DNA reads TGCAGTGCCCTGGGGGGAGACTATGGCTACACCTTC.

This clonotype was seen only a few times. The chain employs TRBV4-2 and TRBJ2-3, with 13 bases lining up with TRBD2. Germline CDR1 LGHNA, CDR2 YNFKEQ. Trimming removed 2 bases from V and 1 base from J; junction bases left unmatched: 6. The CDR3 has 18 residues. The chain's CDR3 is CASSQSLAGGRGTDTQYF. For the CDR3, the DNA is TGTGCCAGCAGCCAATCACTAGCGGGAGGGAGAGGCACAGATACGCAGTATTTT.

The rearrangement uses TRBV19 and TRBJ2-7; tentatively, D is TRBD2 (6 bases). Trimming pared 8 bases from V and 11 bases from J, leaving 22 bases between. The CDR3 contains 13 residues. Germline-derived CDR1 and CDR2 are LNHDA and SQIVND (reference sequence). The CDR3 is CASGGANRARKYF. The CDR3 nucleotides read TGTGCCAGTGGAGGGGCCAACCGGGCGAGAAAGTACTTC.

On this clonotype: The conserved phenylalanine or tryptophan normally closing the CDR3 is absent here, so this likely arose from a read error. The chain recombines TRBV20-1 with TRBJ1-5, with D tentatively TRBD1 (6 bases). In germline, CDR1 is DFQATT, CDR2 SNEGSKA (reference sequence). This CDR3 spans 14 amino acids. Trimming left V 6 bases short and J 0 bases short, with 12 bases between. The CDR3 DNA reads TGCAGTGCCGACAGGAGAGATAGCAATCAGCCCCAGCATTCT. Amino acid sequence: CSADRRDSNQPQHS.

This clonotype was counted ten times or more. CDR3 nucleotide sequence: TGTGCCAGCAGTGTAGCGGGAGCCCCCAATGAGCAGTTCTTC. Protein product: CASSVAGAPNEQFF. The V gene is TRBV27, the J gene TRBJ2-1, with 9 bases aligning to TRBD2. Germline V gene lookup returns CDR1 MNHEY and CDR2 SMNVEV (reference sequence). The CDR3 is made up of 14 amino acids. The J segment lost 6 bases and the V segment lost 5 bases, leaving 5 bases of the junction unmatched.

The chain employs TRBV19 and TRBJ2-1, with D perhaps matching TRBD2 (5 bases). Deletions cut 7 bases from V and 0 bases from J, with 13 bases between. In germline, CDR1 is LNHDA, CDR2 SQIVND (reference sequence). This CDR3 has 15 residues. As DNA, the CDR3 is TGTGCCAGTAACGGAGGTAACAGCTCCTACAATGAGCAGTTCTTC. Protein sequence: CASNGGNSSYNEQFF.

This clonotype showed up many times. This chain connects TRBV7-2 to TRBJ2-3; a possible D gene is TRBD2 (6 bases). The germline V gene encodes CDR1 SGHTA and CDR2 FQGNSA. There are 15 residues in the CDR3. Trimming cost V 1 base and J 6 bases, with 14 bases left between them. The CDR3 region has the DNA TGTGCCAGCAGCTTAGAGGCTAGCGCGGGGGATACGCAGTATTTT. Its translation is CASSLEASAGDTQYF.

This clonotype has a count of ten or more. The chain employs TRBV30 and TRBJ2-7, with a possible D match to TRBD2 (6 bases). Trimming shortened V by 3 bases and J by 2 bases, and 11 bases separated the two germline ends. This CDR3 comprises 13 residues. The germline gives CDR1 GTSNPN, CDR2 SVGIG (reference sequence). The CDR3 nucleotides are TGTGCCTGGAGGAGGGAGGTAACCTACGAGCAGTACTTC. Translation: CAWRREVTYEQYF. The whole variable domain, filled in from reference TRBV30 and TRBJ2-7, reads SQTIHQWPATLVQPVGSPLSLECTVEGTSNPNLYWYRQAAGRGLQLLFYSVGIGQISSEVPQNLSASRPQDRQFILSSKKLLLSDSGFYLCAWRREVTYEQYFGPGTRLTVT.

This clonotype was seen ten or more times. This rearrangement joins TRBV6-5 to TRBJ1-1, with D perhaps matching TRBD1 (6 bases). This CDR3 is 12 amino acids long. Between the trimmed V and J ends, which lost 2 bases and 10 bases, there was a span of 11 bases. The germline CDR1 and CDR2 sequences are MNHEY and SVGAGI. The chain's CDR3 is CASSYGQGRAFF. The CDR3, as DNA: TGTGCCAGCAGTTACGGGCAGGGGCGAGCTTTCTTT.

This clonotype was counted a few times. The rearrangement uses TRBV29-1 and TRBJ2-2; no clear D. Germline V lookup: CDR1 SQVTM, CDR2 ANQGSEA. The CDR3 has 11 amino acids. V dropped 6 bases and J dropped 6 bases, with 8 bases sitting between them. This chain's CDR3 is CSVRSPGELFF. CDR3 coding DNA: TGCAGCGTCCGTTCCCCCGGGGAGCTGTTTTTT.

As for this clonotype: A clone one base away is much larger, so this may be a read error. The chain is built from TRBV20-1 and TRBJ2-7; 13 bases match TRBD2. The germline V gene encodes CDR1 DFQATT and CDR2 SNEGSKA (reference sequence). The J segment lost 0 bases and the V segment lost 5 bases, leaving 1 base of the junction unmatched. The CDR3 is 14 amino acids. The CDR3 reads CSAGTSGTSYEQYF. The CDR3 DNA reads TGCAGTGCTGGGACTAGCGGGACCTCCTACGAGCAGTACTTC.

This clonotype appeared a few times. This chain connects TRBV3-1 to TRBJ2-7; D is perhaps TRBD1 (6 bases). V lost 2 bases, J lost 3 bases, and 8 bases lay in between. CDR1 LGHDT and CDR2 YNNKEL come from the germline V gene (reference sequence). The CDR3 extends over 13 amino acids. For the CDR3, the DNA is TGTGCCAGCAGCCAACGCAGGGGCTACGAGCAGTACTTC. The encoded protein is CASSQRRGYEQYF.

This clonotype was detected only a few times. DNA for the CDR3: TGTGCCAGCAAAGTTCGGGGGGGTGAAAAACTGTTTTTT. Protein sequence: CASKVRGGEKLFF. The chain carries TRBV6-1 and TRBJ1-4; D might be TRBD1 (5 bases). CDR3 size: 13 residues. Germline V gene lookup returns CDR1 MNHNS and CDR2 SASEGT. V lost 7 bases and J lost 7, with 13 bases in between.

This clonotype was seen a few times. CDR3 bases: TGCGCCACCACGGACTCTCGCAATGAGCAGTTCTTC. Protein sequence: CATTDSRNEQFF. The chain employs TRBV5-1 and TRBJ2-1, with D possibly matching TRBD2 (5 bases). This CDR3 spans 12 amino acids. V dropped 9 bases and J dropped 6 bases, with 13 bases sitting between them. Germline CDR1 reads SGHRS; CDR2 reads YFSETQ.

V usage is TRBV14 and J usage is TRBJ2-7; D might be TRBD2 (5 bases). CDR1 and CDR2 from the germline V gene are SGHDN and FVKESK. The V gene lost 1 base and the J gene lost 5 bases, with 18 bases spanning the gap. The CDR3 runs 16 residues. This CDR3 is CASSQVYSSLRDEQYF. CDR3 sequence (DNA): TGTGCCAGCAGCCAAGTTTACAGCTCCCTGAGGGACGAGCAGTACTTC.

This clonotype was seen a few times. The CDR3: CASDTRANEQFF. The CDR3, as DNA: TGTGCCAGCGATACCCGGGCCAATGAGCAGTTCTTC. The J gene is TRBJ2-1, the V gene TRBV28; D gene unclear. This CDR3 has 12 amino acids. Germline loops: CDR1 MDHEN, CDR2 SYDVKM. Trimming removed 8 bases at V and 6 bases at J, with 11 bases between.

This chain uses TRBV6-1 with TRBJ2-1; D is uncertain. Between the trimmed V and J ends, which lost 5 bases and 6 bases, there was a span of 20 bases. The V gene's germline CDR1 is MNHNS and CDR2 SASEGT. The CDR3 is 16 amino acids. DNA of the CDR3: TGTGCCAGCAGTCCCCTGTTCTCGACTTCTGGCAATGAGCAGTTCTTC. This translates into CASSPLFSTSGNEQFF.

This clonotype was counted at least ten times. This sequence joins TRBV5-1 and TRBJ2-1; 7 bases are shared with TRBD2. The CDR3 is 16 amino acids. The germline V gene has CDR1 SGHRS and CDR2 YFSETQ. Trimming cost V 1 base and J 5 bases; bases outside gene matches: 9. DNA of the CDR3: TGCGCCAGCAGCTTGCGACGCGGGAGTCTAAACAATGAGCAGTTCTTC. Encoded protein: CASSLRRGSLNNEQFF.

In this sample, this clonotype turned up many times. This chain links TRBV7-2 with TRBJ2-2; 10 nucleotides align to TRBD2. The V gene's germline CDR1 is SGHTA and CDR2 FQGNSA. The CDR3 loop spans 18 amino acids. J lost 6 bases, V lost 4 bases, and 14 bases had no gene match. The CDR3 region is CASSSGVRAGGLPGELFF. The CDR3 DNA is TGTGCCAGCAGCTCCGGGGTCAGAGCGGGAGGGCTCCCCGGGGAGCTGTTTTTT.

V is TRBV9 and J is TRBJ1-1; D is unclear. Germline values: CDR1 SGDLS, CDR2 YYNGEE. Trimming pared 0 bases from V and 1 base from J, leaving 10 bases between. The CDR3 consists of 15 residues. In DNA form, the CDR3 reads TGTGCCAGCAGCGTAGTATCGGGAAGGAACACTGAAGCTTTCTTT. It specifies CASSVVSGRNTEAFF.

This clonotype showed up just a few times. The V call is TRBV24-1, the J call TRBJ2-4; D is tentatively TRBD1 or TRBD2 (5 bases each). CDR3 size: 16 residues. V lost 4 bases and J 6 bases, leaving 18 bases between the germline ends. Looked up from germline, CDR1 is KGHDR and CDR2 is SFDVKD. CDR3 sequence reads: CATSDPPRDGINIQYF. The DNA of the CDR3 is TGTGCCACCAGTGACCCGCCCCGGGACGGCATAAACATTCAGTACTTC.